The 24 T cell receptor beta chains reported below all come from one sample, sequenced in a study of cytomegalovirus exposure and HLA in healthy donors. The primer mix had 60 Vbeta and 13 Jbeta primers. Using immunoSEQ multiplex PCR, the repertoire was profiled, and TCRdb retains in-frame clones only, with some absent. This sample carries roughly 100,000 clones, with about 3% going to the ten biggest clones. The sequenced material came from PBMCs. The receptors originated from a man aged 35 to 55 in good health and CMV-seronegative.

V gene TRBV4-3 combines with J gene TRBJ1-5; no clear D. The CDR3 loop spans 13 amino acids. Deletions cut 0 bases from V and 6 bases from J, with 6 bases between. The V gene's germline CDR1 is LGHNA and CDR2 YSLEER. In DNA, the CDR3 is TGCGCCAGCAGCCAAGATACGAGTCAGCCCCAGCATTTT. This codes for CASSQDTSQPQHF.

The chain joins TRBV10-3 to TRBJ1-2; D is ambiguous. From germline, CDR1 is ENHRY and CDR2 SYGVKD. CDR3 length: 15 residues. Trimming left V 2 bases short and J 2 bases short, with 12 bases between. CDR3 sequence: CAISERVGGNYGYTF. The DNA for the CDR3 is TGTGCCATCAGTGAGAGGGTTGGAGGCAACTATGGCTACACCTTC.

The chain couples TRBV7-9 to TRBJ2-3; D might be TRBD1 (5 bases). The CDR3 consists of 12 residues. Trimming cost V 5 bases and J 11 bases, with 14 bases left between them. Germline assignment: CDR1 SEHNR and CDR2 FQNEAQ (reference sequence). CDR3 protein: CASSPQGDLQYF. DNA for the CDR3: TGTGCCAGCAGCCCCCAGGGCGACCTGCAGTATTTT. Full variable domain (outside the CDR3, taken from reference TRBV7-9 and TRBJ2-3): DTGVSQNPRHKITKRGQNVTFRCDPISEHNRLYWYRQTLGQGPEFLTYFQNEAQLEKSRLLSDRFSAERPKGSFSTLEIQRTEQGDSAMYLCASSPQGDLQYFGPGTRLTVL.

The V gene is TRBV19, the J gene TRBJ1-4; D is unclear. The V end lost 3 bases, the J end lost 5 bases, and 10 bases lay between the germline ends. The germline CDR1 and CDR2 sequences are LNHDA and SQIVND (reference sequence). The CDR3 is made up of 14 amino acids. In DNA form, the CDR3 reads TGTGCCAGTAGTATCCAGGTGATAAATGAAAAACTGTTTTTT. Its protein is CASSIQVINEKLFF.

V and J are TRBV19 and TRBJ2-5; D not certain. V was shortened by 3 bases and J by 5 bases, with 7 bases between the two germline ends. Germline CDR1 and CDR2: LNHDA and SQIVND (reference sequence). This CDR3 comprises 12 residues. DNA of the CDR3: TGTGCCAGTAGTATGCAGAGGGAGACCCAGTACTTC. Translated, it gives CASSMQRETQYF.

In regard to this clone: The sample holds other DNA sequences that translate to the same CDR3. The rearrangement uses TRBV5-1 and TRBJ1-4; a weak D match, TRBD1 (5 bases). V shed 0 bases and J shed 4 bases, with 10 bases lying between them. CDR3 size: 15 residues. Germline lookup yields CDR1 SGHRS and CDR2 YFSETQ. The CDR3 loop is CASSLGTSYNEKLFF. Here the CDR3 DNA reads TGCGCCAGCAGCTTGGGGACATCATATAATGAAAAACTGTTTTTT.

This chain connects TRBV4-3 to TRBJ2-1; 8 bases map to TRBD1. Germline V gives CDR1 LGHNA, CDR2 YSLEER. The CDR3 is 14 amino acids. V was clipped by 4 bases and J by 9 bases; unmatched bases: 8. CDR3 loop: CASSLDTGGGEQFF. CDR3 nucleotide sequence: TGCGCCAGCAGCCTTGATACAGGGGGAGGTGAGCAGTTCTTC.

The chain links TRBV7-9 to TRBJ1-2; the D gene is possibly TRBD1 (5 bases). The V end lost 2 bases, the J end lost 2 bases, and 12 bases lay between the germline ends. The CDR3 is made up of 15 amino acids. Germline V lookup: CDR1 SEHNR, CDR2 FQNEAQ (reference sequence). CDR3 protein: CASSLSGVENYGYTF. The CDR3 nucleotides are TGTGCCAGCAGCTTATCGGGGGTTGAGAACTATGGCTACACCTTC.

The CDR3 protein is CASSRRGQKNYGYTF. DNA for the CDR3: TGTGCCAGCAGCCGACGGGGACAGAAAAACTATGGCTACACCTTC. The rearrangement uses TRBV14 and TRBJ1-2; 7 bases line up with TRBD1. CDR1 is SGHDN and CDR2 is FVKESK in the germline V gene. The CDR3 extends over 15 amino acids. The V gene end was trimmed by 4 bases and the J gene end by 2 bases; junction bases not matched to a gene: 7. Full variable domain (outside the CDR3, taken from reference TRBV14 and TRBJ1-2): EAGVTQFPSHSVIEKGQTVTLRCDPISGHDNLYWYRRVMGKEIKFLLHFVKESKQDESGMPNNRFLAERTGGTYSTLKVQPAELEDSGVYFCASSRRGQKNYGYTFGSGTRLTVV.

The rearrangement links TRBV5-1 to TRBJ2-1, with 9 bases lining up with TRBD2. The J segment lost 10 bases and the V segment lost 1 base, leaving 12 bases of the junction unmatched. Germline CDR1 and CDR2: SGHRS and YFSETQ. The CDR3 has 16 residues. The CDR3 sequence: CASSLLGPGTSTEQFF. CDR3 DNA sequence: TGCGCCAGCAGCTTGTTAGGGCCCGGGACTAGCACCGAGCAGTTCTTC.

Note on this clone: At one end the junction does not follow the germline gene, possibly because of a read error. This rearrangement joins TRBV13 to TRBJ2-7; 9 bases fit TRBD1. The CDR3 is made up of 16 amino acids. Germline loops: CDR1 PRHDT, CDR2 FYEKMQ (reference sequence). CDR3 in amino acids: CASSVGGQGIFYEQYF. Written as DNA, the CDR3 is TGTGCCAGCAGCGTAGGCGGACAGGGGATTTTCTACGAGCAGTACTTC.

This chain connects TRBV6-5 to TRBJ2-1; the match to TRBD2 covers 8 bases. CDR1 MNHEY and CDR2 SVGAGI come from the germline V gene. The CDR3 sequence is 15 residues long. J lost 7 bases, V lost 5 bases, and 10 bases had no gene match. The DNA of the CDR3 is TGTGCCAGCAGTCCCGGGACTAGTGGTCTAAATGAGCAGTTCTTC. This codes for CASSPGTSGLNEQFF.

This chain uses TRBV6-1 with TRBJ2-7; D might be TRBD2 (6 bases). Per the germline V gene, CDR1 is MNHNS and CDR2 is SASEGT. This CDR3 has 13 amino acids. Trimming shortened V by 6 bases and J by 2 bases, and 11 bases separated the two germline ends. The CDR3 reads CASSGEVTYEQYF. The CDR3 DNA sequence: TGTGCCAGCAGCGGGGAGGTGACCTACGAGCAGTACTTC.

The genes are TRBV6-6 and TRBJ2-7, with 9 bases lining up with TRBD2. CDR1 and CDR2 from the germline V gene are MNHNY and SVGAGI (reference sequence). This CDR3 contains 16 residues. After removal of 2 bases from V and 5 bases from J, the junction contained 10 bases not matched to a gene. The CDR3 DNA is TGTGCCAGCAGTTACGCTAGCGGGAAGAGTACTCACGAGCAGTACTTC. This codes for CASSYASGKSTHEQYF.

J is TRBJ1-2 and V is TRBV5-1, with unresolved D. CDR1 is SGHRS and CDR2 is YFSETQ in the germline V gene. The ends were cut back, 4 bases at V and 8 bases at J, with 15 bases in the middle. CDR3 length: 13 amino acids. This CDR3 reads CASSADEFGGYTF. CDR3 sequence (DNA): TGCGCCAGCAGCGCAGATGAGTTCGGGGGCTACACCTTC.

The rearrangement joins TRBV2 to TRBJ2-7; D ambiguous. Germline assignment: CDR1 SNHLY and CDR2 FYNNEI. Between the trimmed V and J ends, which lost 10 bases and 2 bases, there was a span of 12 bases. This CDR3 has 12 residues. The CDR3 sequence is CATQDTPYEQYF. CDR3 DNA: TGTGCCACCCAAGACACCCCCTACGAGCAGTACTTC. Complete variable domain (other parts from reference TRBV2 and TRBJ2-7): EPEVTQTPSHQVTQMGQEVILRCVPISNHLYFYWYRQILGQKVEFLVSFYNNEISEKSEIFDDQFSVERPDGSNFTLKIRSTKLEDSAMYFCATQDTPYEQYFGPGTRLTVT.

The rearrangement links TRBV5-1 to TRBJ2-2; D possibly corresponds to TRBD1 (5 bases). With 0 bases removed from V and 6 bases from J, the gap between germline ends came to 12 bases. The CDR3 totals 15 residues. Per germline, CDR1 SGHRS and CDR2 YFSETQ. The CDR3 DNA reads as TGCGCCAGCAGCTTGGGGGCAGGGATTCCCGGGGAGCTGTTTTTT. This encodes CASSLGAGIPGELFF.

The chain joins TRBV25-1 to TRBJ1-1; the D is unclear. The germline CDR1 and CDR2 sequences are MGHDK and SYGVNS. The CDR3 extends over 14 amino acids. Trimming removed 3 bases from V and 3 bases from J, with 11 bases in between. The CDR3 region has the DNA TGTGCCAGCAGTGAGACTTCTCCGGACACTGAAGCTTTCTTT. It specifies CASSETSPDTEAFF.

The V call is TRBV6-1, the J call TRBJ2-7, with 15 bases that match TRBD2. The germline gives CDR1 MNHNS, CDR2 SASEGT. J was trimmed by 4 bases and V by 3 bases; bases with no gene match: 7. This CDR3 comprises 17 residues. This chain's CDR3 is CASSDRTSGRAIYEQYF. CDR3 DNA: TGTGCCAGCAGTGATCGGACTAGCGGGAGGGCCATATACGAGCAGTACTTC.

V and J are TRBV7-9 and TRBJ2-5; TRBD1 aligns across 12 bases. V lost 4 bases, J lost 4 bases, and 10 bases stayed unmatched. Germline V gives CDR1 SEHNR, CDR2 FQNEAQ (reference sequence). The CDR3 totals 17 residues. The CDR3 DNA follows: TGTGCCAGCAGCTCCATGGGGGGGACAGGGGGCGGAGAGACCCAGTACTTC. It is translated as CASSSMGGTGGGETQYF. Supplemented by reference TRBV7-9 and TRBJ2-5, the full variable domain reads DTGVSQNPRHKITKRGQNVTFRCDPISEHNRLYWYRQTLGQGPEFLTYFQNEAQLEKSRLLSDRFSAERPKGSFSTLEIQRTEQGDSAMYLCASSSMGGTGGGETQYFGPGTRLLVL.

The chain joins TRBV4-2 to TRBJ2-7; 9 positions agree with TRBD1. With 3 bases clipped from V and 2 bases from J, the junction kept 8 bases outside the gene matches. Per germline, CDR1 LGHNA and CDR2 YNFKEQ. The CDR3 is 16 residues long. The CDR3 bases are TGTGCCAGCAGCCAGATGGGACAGGGAAAAACCTACGAGCAGTACTTC. This encodes CASSQMGQGKTYEQYF.

The chain combines TRBV30 with TRBJ2-2; 7 bases line up with TRBD1. The germline V gene has CDR1 GTSNPN and CDR2 SVGIG (reference sequence). The CDR3 extends over 13 amino acids. V trimming: 1 base; J trimming: 7 bases; junction bases outside the gene matches: 3. The CDR3 here is CAWSEQGHGELFF. Written as DNA, the CDR3 is TGTGCCTGGAGTGAACAGGGGCACGGGGAGCTGTTTTTT.

The chain uses TRBV6-6 and TRBJ2-2, with 10 positions matching TRBD1. There are 13 residues in the CDR3. Germline lookup yields CDR1 MNHNY and CDR2 SVGAGI (reference sequence). Trimming took 8 bases from V and 4 from J; bases not matched to a gene: 1. In DNA, the CDR3 is TGTGCCAGCGACAGGGGGCTCACCGGGGAGCTGTTTTTT. The encoded protein is CASDRGLTGELFF.

The chain links TRBV27 to TRBJ1-2; a weak D match, TRBD1 (5 bases). With 5 bases removed from V and 6 bases from J, the gap between germline ends came to 13 bases. CDR1 MNHEY and CDR2 SMNVEV come from the germline V gene (reference sequence). This CDR3 is built from 13 residues. The CDR3 DNA is TGTGCCAGCAGTGGGGGGATCGCTAATGGCTACACCTTC. The encoded protein is CASSGGIANGYTF.